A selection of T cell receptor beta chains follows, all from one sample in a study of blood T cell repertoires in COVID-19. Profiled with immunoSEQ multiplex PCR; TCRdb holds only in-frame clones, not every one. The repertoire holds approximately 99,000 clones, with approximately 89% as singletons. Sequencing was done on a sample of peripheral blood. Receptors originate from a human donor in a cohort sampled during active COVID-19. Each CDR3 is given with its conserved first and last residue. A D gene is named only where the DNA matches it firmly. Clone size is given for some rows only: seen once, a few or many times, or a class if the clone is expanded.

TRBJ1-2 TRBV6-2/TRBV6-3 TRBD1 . CASSYSRGRDGYGYTF TGTGCCAGCAGTTACTCTAGGGGGCGCGATGGATATGGCTACACCTTC
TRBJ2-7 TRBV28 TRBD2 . CASSFWAGTSGSSYEQYF TGTGCCAGCAGTTTTTGGGCAGGGACTAGCGGGAGCTCCTACGAGCAGTACTTC
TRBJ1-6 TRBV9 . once CASGAGTHSYNSPLHF TGTGCCAGCGGAGCTGGAACGCACTCCTATAATTCACCCCTCCACTTT
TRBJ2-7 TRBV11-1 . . CASSLGAGPYEQYF TGTGCCAGCAGCTTAGGTGCAGGCCCCTACGAGCAGTACTTC
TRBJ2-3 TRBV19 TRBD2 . CASSGGVAGYTDTQYF TGTGCCAGTAGCGGGGGGGTAGCGGGGTACACAGATACGCAGTATTTT
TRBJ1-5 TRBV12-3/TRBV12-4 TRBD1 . CASSPGTEQPQHF TGTGCCAGCAGTCCCGGGACAGAGCAGCCCCAGCATTTT
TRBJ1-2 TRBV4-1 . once CASSQDSGYGYTF TGCGCCAGCAGCCAAGATTCAGGGTATGGCTACACCTTC
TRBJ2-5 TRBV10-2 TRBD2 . CASSAPPGLAGVGETQYF TGCGCCAGCAGCGCTCCCCCGGGACTAGCGGGAGTTGGGGAGACCCAGTACTTC
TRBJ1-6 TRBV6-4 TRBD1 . CASSDSGTGIRSPLHF TGTGCCAGCAGTGACTCCGGGACAGGGATTCGTTCACCCCTCCACTTT
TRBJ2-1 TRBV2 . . CARGPPGVNEQFF TGTGCCAGAGGGCCTCCAGGGGTCAATGAGCAGTTCTTC
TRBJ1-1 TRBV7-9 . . CASSPTAPAAEAFF TGTGCCAGCAGCCCAACAGCTCCGGCTGCTGAAGCTTTCTTT
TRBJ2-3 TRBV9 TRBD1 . CASSVGDRGQTDTQYF TGTGCCAGCAGCGTTGGGGACAGGGGGCAGACAGATACGCAGTATTTT
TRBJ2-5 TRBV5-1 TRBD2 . CASSLAMSAGGRETQYF TGCGCCAGCAGCTTGGCTATGAGCGCGGGGGGTCGTGAGACCCAGTACTTC
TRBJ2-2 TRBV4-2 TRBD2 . CASSQGSLAGGGELFF TGTGCCAGCAGCCAAGGTTCGCTAGCGGGAGGCGGGGAGCTGTTTTTT
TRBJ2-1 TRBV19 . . CASSNTGVAYNEQFF TGTGCCAGTAGTAACACGGGAGTTGCCTACAATGAGCAGTTCTTC
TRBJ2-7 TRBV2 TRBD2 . CASNLGGRSYEQYF TGTGCCAGCAACCTTGGCGGGAGATCCTACGAGCAGTACTTC
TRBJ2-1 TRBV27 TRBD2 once CASSLRLLVSSGAGEQFF TGTGCCAGCAGTCTAAGACTGTTGGTGTCTAGCGGGGCGGGTGAGCAGTTCTTC
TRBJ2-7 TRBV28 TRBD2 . CASSFAGTSGGYEQYF TGTGCCAGCAGCTTCGCCGGGACTAGCGGAGGATACGAGCAGTACTTC
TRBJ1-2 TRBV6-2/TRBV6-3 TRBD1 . CASSYSIAYSEGAFGYTF TGTGCCAGCAGTTACTCGATTGCGTACAGCGAGGGGGCGTTCGGCTACACCTTC
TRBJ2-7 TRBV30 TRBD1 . CALLTDRAYEQYF TGTGCCTTACTAACGGACAGGGCCTACGAGCAGTACTTC
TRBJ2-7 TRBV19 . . CASSRLGGWEQYF TGTGCCAGTAGTAGACTGGGAGGTTGGGAGCAGTACTTC
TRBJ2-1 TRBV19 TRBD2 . CASSKDRAGAFSSYNEQFF TGTGCCAGTAGTAAAGATCGAGCGGGGGCCTTCAGCTCCTACAATGAGCAGTTCTTC
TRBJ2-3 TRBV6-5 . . CASRDTGDTQYF TGTGCCAGCAGAGACACAGGGGATACGCAGTATTTT
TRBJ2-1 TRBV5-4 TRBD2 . CASSLLTGTSVFNEQFF TGTGCCAGCAGCCTCTTGACCGGGACTAGCGTCTTCAATGAGCAGTTCTTC
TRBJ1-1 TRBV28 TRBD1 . CASSRDRGTEAFF TGTGCCAGCAGTCGGGACAGGGGGACTGAAGCTTTCTTT
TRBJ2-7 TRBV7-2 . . CASSLVAPAGPRYEQYF TGTGCCAGCAGCTTAGTGGCCCCAGCGGGCCCGCGCTACGAGCAGTACTTC
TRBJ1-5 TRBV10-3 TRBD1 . CASQQGESNQPQHF TGTGCCAGCCAACAGGGGGAAAGCAATCAGCCCCAGCATTTT
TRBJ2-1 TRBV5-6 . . CASSSTTLLRVSRDNEQFF TGTGCCAGCAGCTCCACGACTTTACTACGGGTCAGCCGGGACAATGAGCAGTTCTTC
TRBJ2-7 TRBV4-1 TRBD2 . CASSLRASGTYEQYF TGCGCCAGCAGCCTCAGAGCTAGCGGTACCTACGAGCAGTACTTC
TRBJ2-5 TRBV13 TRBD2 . CASSLGLREVAGAWETQYF TGTGCCAGCAGCTTAGGCCTAAGGGAGGTAGCGGGAGCTTGGGAGACCCAGTACTTC
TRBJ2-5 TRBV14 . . CASTAGFSIPQYF TGTGCCAGCACTGCAGGATTCTCAATTCCCCAGTACTTC
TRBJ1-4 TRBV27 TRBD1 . CASTQRPGQGGGIEKLFF TGTGCCAGCACCCAGCGACCGGGACAGGGAGGTGGAATTGAAAAACTGTTTTTT
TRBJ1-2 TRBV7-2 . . CASTSDGANYGYTF TGTGCCAGCACCTCGGACGGGGCTAACTATGGCTACACCTTC
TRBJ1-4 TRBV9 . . CASSTAGVTNEKLFF TGTGCCAGCAGCACCGCAGGGGTGACTAATGAAAAACTGTTTTTT
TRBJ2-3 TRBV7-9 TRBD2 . CASSQLAGRTDTQYF TGTGCCAGCAGCCAACTAGCGGGGCGCACAGATACGCAGTATTTT
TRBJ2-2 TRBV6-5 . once CAVTGLSIAGELFF TGTGCCGTAACAGGTTTATCCATCGCCGGGGAGCTGTTTTTT
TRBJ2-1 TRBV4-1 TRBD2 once CASSSLAGKDASYNEQFF TGCGCCAGCAGCTCTCTAGCGGGCAAGGACGCCTCCTACAATGAGCAGTTCTTC
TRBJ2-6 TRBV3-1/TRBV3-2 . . CASRLSSGANVLTF TGTGCCAGCAGACTAAGCTCTGGGGCCAACGTCCTGACTTTC
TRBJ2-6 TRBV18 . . CASSPAQAGANVLTF TGTGCCAGCTCACCTGCCCAAGCCGGGGCCAACGTCCTGACTTTC
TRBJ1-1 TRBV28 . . CASRPQLVPRPEAFF TGTGCCAGCAGACCTCAGTTGGTCCCGAGGCCTGAAGCTTTCTTT
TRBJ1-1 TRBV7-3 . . CASSSLGPNTEAFF TGTGCCAGCAGCTCCCTCGGTCCGAACACTGAAGCTTTCTTT
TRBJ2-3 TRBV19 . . CASSKGHTDTQYF TGTGCCAGTAGTAAAGGACACACAGATACGCAGTATTTT
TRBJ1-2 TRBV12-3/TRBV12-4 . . CASSSGLGYGYTF TGTGCCAGCAGTTCAGGGCTCGGCTATGGCTACACCTTC
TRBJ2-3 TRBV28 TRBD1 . CASRTPGQLTDTQYF TGTGCCAGCAGAACTCCGGGACAGTTGACAGATACGCAGTATTTT
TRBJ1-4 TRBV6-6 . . CASRLSEKLFF TGTGCCAGCAGATTATCCGAAAAACTGTTTTTT
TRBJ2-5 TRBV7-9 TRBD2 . CASSSRREGETQYF TGTGCCAGCAGCTCCAGGCGGGAGGGGGAGACCCAGTACTTC
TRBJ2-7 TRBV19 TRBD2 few CASSTLAGTYEQYF TGTGCCAGTAGTACACTAGCGGGTACCTACGAGCAGTACTTC